A selection of T cell receptor beta chains follows, all from one sample in a study of Ad26.COV2.S vaccination and SARS-CoV-2 variants. The method was immunoSEQ multiplex PCR; TCRdb's version includes in-frame clones alone and lacks a portion of them. The sample consists of about 480,000 clones, around 85% of them appearing once. The sequencing used peripheral blood, collected in a trial of Ad26.COV2.S vaccine versus placebo. These receptors were collected from a person between 18 and 65 years old who received the Ad26.COV2.S COVID-19 vaccine or a placebo. CDR3s include the opening cysteine and the closing phenylalanine or tryptophan. The order of the fields is J gene, V gene, CDR3 protein.

j_gene: TRBJ2-2; v_gene: TRBV5-3; CDR3aa: CARSSCEAGNTGELFF
j_gene: TRBJ1-2; v_gene: TRBV6-6; CDR3aa: CASIGPESGYGYTF
j_gene: TRBJ2-7; v_gene: TRBV2; CDR3aa: CASYDLGTSGAPGYEQYF
j_gene: TRBJ2-7; v_gene: TRBV7-9; CDR3aa: CASSSTYEQYF
j_gene: TRBJ1-4; v_gene: TRBV28; CDR3aa: CASSPLRAGKLFF
j_gene: TRBJ2-1; v_gene: TRBV5-1; CDR3aa: CASSPQPDEQFF
j_gene: TRBJ2-7; v_gene: TRBV9; CDR3aa: CASSVGRTYEQYF
j_gene: TRBJ2-1; v_gene: TRBV9; CDR3aa: CASSVGPKTSNEQFF
j_gene: TRBJ1-5; v_gene: TRBV28; CDR3aa: CASRPKQGPFNQPQHF
j_gene: TRBJ2-5; v_gene: TRBV11-2; CDR3aa: CASSYRQSQETQYF
j_gene: TRBJ2-7; v_gene: TRBV27; CDR3aa: CASSTRILAPNSYEQYF
j_gene: TRBJ2-5; v_gene: TRBV6-5; CDR3aa: CASSYSVDRWETQYF
j_gene: TRBJ1-2; v_gene: TRBV6-2/TRBV6-3; CDR3aa: CASSLDRRGNYGYTF
j_gene: TRBJ1-1; v_gene: TRBV7-8; CDR3aa: CASSLGGAMNTEAFF
j_gene: TRBJ1-5; v_gene: TRBV19; CDR3aa: CASSTRQPSNQPQHF
j_gene: TRBJ2-1; v_gene: TRBV6-5; CDR3aa: CASRAPGRQYNEQFF
j_gene: TRBJ1-1; v_gene: TRBV30; CDR3aa: CAWTGRRNTEAFF
j_gene: TRBJ1-1; v_gene: TRBV7-9; CDR3aa: CASSLGLRNTEAFF
j_gene: TRBJ1-1; v_gene: TRBV15; CDR3aa: CATTLGTEAFF
j_gene: TRBJ2-1; v_gene: TRBV7-3; CDR3aa: CASSPKSRVVDSEQFF
j_gene: TRBJ1-2; v_gene: TRBV19; CDR3aa: CASSLRTDSNYGYTF
j_gene: TRBJ1-3; v_gene: TRBV30; CDR3aa: CAWSPGGNTIYF
j_gene: TRBJ2-7; v_gene: TRBV3-1/TRBV3-2; CDR3aa: CASSRTERDPPTRWGEQYF
j_gene: TRBJ1-2; v_gene: TRBV24-1; CDR3aa: CATSDLHRGRDGYTF
j_gene: TRBJ2-1; v_gene: TRBV11-2; CDR3aa: CASRPSGLAQNEQFF
j_gene: TRBJ2-5; v_gene: TRBV7-2; CDR3aa: CASSSGQGWETQYF
j_gene: TRBJ2-7; v_gene: TRBV7-2; CDR3aa: CASSFGGTYEQYF
j_gene: TRBJ1-2; v_gene: TRBV6-5; CDR3aa: CATQTELWGYTF
j_gene: TRBJ1-4; v_gene: TRBV25-1; CDR3aa: CASNLGGGEKLFF
j_gene: TRBJ1-1; v_gene: TRBV5-6; CDR3aa: CASSLAGVRTEAFF